This T cell receptor beta chain is from a study of human T cells and chemical hapten exposure. Study-wide context: Scalp application of diphenylcyclopropenone was performed weekly in patients across the entire roughly 23-week study.

Time point here: pre-sensitization, week 0. The treatment was: therapeutic diphenylcyclopropenone sensitization with weekly scalp DPC. This clonotype was seen a few times. TCRdb called the RACE reads again in MiXCR, with one record for every CDR3 protein. The table lists about 39,000 distinct CDR3 sequences, around 12% of them singletons. CDR3 size: 17 residues. Trimming cost V 4 bases and J 1 base, with 19 bases left between them. Germline-derived CDR1 and CDR2 are MNHEY and SMNVEV (reference sequence). The chain links TRBV27 to TRBJ1-1; possible D gene TRBD1, 6 bases. This material consisted of whole blood, taken in connection with sensitization to the hapten diphenylcyclopropenone (DPC). The clonotype was recovered from a woman aged 25 to 39 with alopecia areata. Some clones in this sample may be carry-over from other donors' samples. Here the CDR3 DNA reads TGTGCCAGCAGTTCTACAAGATCGGGACAACGGAACACTGAAGCTTTCTTT. This translates into CASSSTRSGQRNTEAFF.